The entry below gives a single T cell receptor (beta chain) sequence along with its context. This CDR3 has 15 residues. Per the germline V gene, CDR1 is WNHNN and CDR2 is SYGVQD (reference sequence). J was trimmed by 7 bases and V by 10 bases; bases with no gene match: 14. This entry comes from a study of blood T cell repertoires in COVID-19. Study-wide context: PBMCs, B-cell-depleted T cells, or T cells provided the cDNA or gDNA that made up the material.

Original methodology: Cell counts per sample came from amplifying reference gene primers. Sequencing used immunoSEQ multiplex PCR; TCRdb keeps in-frame clones, though not all of them. The V and J calls and clone size come from that table; D and trimming were worked out from the DNA. The table lists 75,000 to 90,000 clones, roughly 89% of them singletons. The V gene is TRBV10-1, the J gene TRBJ2-1, with 9 nucleotides matching TRBD1. This clonotype originated in a woman aged 50 to 65 in a cohort sampled during active COVID-19. Sequenced material: peripheral blood. The CDR3 DNA follows: TGCGCCACCAATAACCCCGGGACAGGGAATAATGAGCAGTTCTTC. Protein: CATNNPGTGNNEQFF.